This is a list of T cell receptor beta chains from one sample in a study of T cell clones after liver transplantation. Here immunoSEQ multiplex PCR was the method, and the copy in TCRdb shows in-frame clones only, minus some. The sample has around 60,000 clones, 71% seen once. The source was CD4+ T cells from blood, collected before liver transplant. These receptors were collected from a human donor who received a liver transplant. Each CDR3 is given with its conserved first and last residue. D genes are given only for firm matches. Clone size is shown for a subset of rows, as once, few, many or a class of expanded clone.

CDR3aa,CDR3nt,len,abundance,d_gene,v_gene,j_gene
CASNRGQGAVAFF,TGTGCCAGCAACCGAGGACAGGGGGCTGTAGCTTTCTTT,13,.,TRBD1,TRBV7-8,TRBJ1-1
CASTSGEGNQPQHF,TGTGCCAGCACTTCGGGGGAAGGCAATCAGCCCCAGCATTTT,14,.,.,TRBV6-5,TRBJ1-5
CASSLAGVRDIQYF,TGTGCCAGCAGCTTGGCTGGGGTGCGGGACATTCAGTACTTC,14,once,.,TRBV5-4,TRBJ2-4
CASSQVRDETQYF,TGTGCCAGCAGCCAAGTCAGGGATGAGACCCAGTACTTC,13,.,.,TRBV14,TRBJ2-5
CSVEIGRGLTYEQYF,TGCAGCGTTGAAATCGGCAGGGGGCTTACCTACGAGCAGTACTTC,15,once,TRBD1,TRBV29-1,TRBJ2-7
CASSYGKNNEQFF,TGTGCCAGCAGTTATGGCAAGAACAATGAGCAGTTCTTC,13,.,.,TRBV6-5,TRBJ2-1
CAWSVGVATNEKLFF,TGTGCCTGGAGTGTAGGAGTTGCAACTAATGAAAAACTGTTTTTT,15,.,.,TRBV30,TRBJ1-4
CASSALQGAEAFF,TGTGCCAGCAGCGCGTTACAGGGGGCTGAAGCTTTCTTT,13,.,TRBD1,TRBV7-9,TRBJ1-1
CASSEQGKYGYTF,TGTGCCAGCAGCGAACAGGGAAAATATGGCTACACCTTC,13,.,.,TRBV6-1,TRBJ1-2
CASSRLASPLHF,TGTGCCAGCTCGAGATTAGCTTCACCCCTCCACTTT,12,few,.,TRBV28,TRBJ1-6
CASSPRTGANTEAFF,TGTGCCAGCAGCCCGCGGACAGGGGCGAACACTGAAGCTTTCTTT,15,.,TRBD1,TRBV9,TRBJ1-1
CASSFLDSPGYTF,TGTGCCAGCAGCTTTTTGGACAGCCCAGGCTACACCTTC,13,.,.,TRBV7-2,TRBJ1-2
CASSRETGGVDTQYF,TGTGCCAGCTCAAGAGAGACAGGGGGCGTGGATACGCAGTATTTT,15,.,TRBD1,TRBV18,TRBJ2-3
CASSFAGGGGNQPQHF,TGTGCCAGCAGTTTTGCCGGGGGAGGTGGCAATCAGCCCCAGCATTTT,16,.,.,TRBV27,TRBJ1-5
CASSLQGYEQYF,TGTGCCAGCAGTTTACAGGGCTACGAGCAGTACTTC,12,few,.,TRBV6-5,TRBJ2-7
CASSETSVTYEQYF,TGTGCCAGCTCAGAGACTAGCGTAACCTACGAGCAGTACTTC,14,.,TRBD2,TRBV18,TRBJ2-7
CASSPGHRQPQHF,TGTGCCAGCTCACCAGGGCACCGCCAGCCCCAGCATTTT,13,.,.,TRBV18,TRBJ1-5
CASSEAGQGKGYTF,TGTGCCAGCAGTGAAGCGGGACAGGGGAAAGGCTACACCTTC,14,few,TRBD1,TRBV2,TRBJ1-2
CASSMATGVSNQPQHF,TGTGCCAGTAGTATGGCTACAGGGGTAAGCAATCAGCCCCAGCATTTT,16,.,TRBD1,TRBV19,TRBJ1-5
CASSPDRKFSDYGYTF,TGTGCCAGCAGCCCTGACAGGAAATTCAGCGACTATGGCTACACCTTC,16,many,.,TRBV7-6,TRBJ1-2
CASSPDSWETQYF,TGTGCCAGCAGCCCAGACAGTTGGGAGACCCAGTACTTC,13,.,.,TRBV9,TRBJ2-5
CASSPTTGRDEKLFF,TGCGCCAGCAGCCCAACGACAGGGCGCGATGAAAAACTGTTTTTT,15,.,TRBD1,TRBV4-1,TRBJ1-4
CASSSTQGHTEAFF,TGTGCCAGCAGCTCTACCCAGGGGCACACTGAAGCTTTCTTT,14,.,.,TRBV7-8,TRBJ1-1
CASSLGQTYNEQFF,TGTGCCAGCAGCTTAGGACAGACCTACAATGAGCAGTTCTTC,14,.,.,TRBV7-9,TRBJ2-1
CSVETGLGYTF,TGCAGCGTTGAGACAGGGCTTGGCTACACCTTC,11,many,TRBD1,TRBV29-1,TRBJ1-2